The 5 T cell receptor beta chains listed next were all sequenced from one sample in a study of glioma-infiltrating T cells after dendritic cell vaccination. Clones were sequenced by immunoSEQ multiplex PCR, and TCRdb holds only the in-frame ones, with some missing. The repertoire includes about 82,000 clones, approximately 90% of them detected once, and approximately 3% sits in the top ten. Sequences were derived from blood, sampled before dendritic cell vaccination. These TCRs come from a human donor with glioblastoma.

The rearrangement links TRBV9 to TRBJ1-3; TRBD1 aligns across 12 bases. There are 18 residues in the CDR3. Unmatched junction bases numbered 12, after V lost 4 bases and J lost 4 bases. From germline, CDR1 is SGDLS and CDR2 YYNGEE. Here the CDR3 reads CASSFSWHGTGGGNTIYF. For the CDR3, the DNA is TGTGCCAGCAGCTTTTCTTGGCACGGGACAGGGGGCGGAAACACCATATATTTT.

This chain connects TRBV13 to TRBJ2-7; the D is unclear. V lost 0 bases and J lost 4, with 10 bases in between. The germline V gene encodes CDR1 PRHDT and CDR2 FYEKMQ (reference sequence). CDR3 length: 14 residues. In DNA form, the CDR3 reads TGTGCCAGCAGCTTAGGGACCCCGGGTTACGAGCAGTACTTC. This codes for CASSLGTPGYEQYF. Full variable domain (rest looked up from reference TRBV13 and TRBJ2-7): AAGVIQSPRHLIKEKRETATLKCYPIPRHDTVYWYQQGPGQDPQFLISFYEKMQSDKGSIPDRFSAQQFSDYHSELNMSSLELGDSALYFCASSLGTPGYEQYFGPGTRLTVT.

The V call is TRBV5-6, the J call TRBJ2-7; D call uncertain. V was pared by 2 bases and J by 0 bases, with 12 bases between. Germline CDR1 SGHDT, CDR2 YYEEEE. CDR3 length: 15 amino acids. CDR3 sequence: CASSLLTDGSYEQYF. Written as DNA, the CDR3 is TGTGCCAGCAGCTTATTGACTGACGGCTCCTACGAGCAGTACTTC.

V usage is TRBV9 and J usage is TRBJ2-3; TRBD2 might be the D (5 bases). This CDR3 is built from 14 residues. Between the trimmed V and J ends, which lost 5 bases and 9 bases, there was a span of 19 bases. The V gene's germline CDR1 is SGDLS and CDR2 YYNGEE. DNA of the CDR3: TGTGCCAGCAGTTCCCAGGTGGGTCGGGAAACGCAGTATTTT. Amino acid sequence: CASSSQVGRETQYF.

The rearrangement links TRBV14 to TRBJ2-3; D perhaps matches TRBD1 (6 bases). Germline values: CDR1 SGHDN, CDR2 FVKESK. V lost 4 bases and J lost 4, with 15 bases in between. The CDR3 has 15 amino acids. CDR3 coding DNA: TGTGCCAGCAGCCTAAGACAGGCATTTTCAGATACGCAGTATTTT. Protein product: CASSLRQAFSDTQYF.